The rows below give T cell receptor beta chains drawn from one sample of a study of spatial heterogeneity in lung cancer. TCRdb re-called the 5' RACE reads through MiXCR, storing one row per CDR3 protein. Counted here are roughly 8,000 distinct CDR3 sequences, over 7.5% occurring once; the ten biggest clones make up 25% to 30%. This specimen consisted of PBMCs, obtained at surgery. These receptors originate from a female donor with early-stage non-small cell lung cancer. The CDR3 runs from the conserved cysteine through the conserved F or W. Each record gives: clone size, V gene, D gene, J gene, CDR3 DNA, CDR3 protein. A D gene is named only where the DNA matches it firmly. For some rows the clone size is stated as once, few or many, or as a class when expanded; others skip it.

medium-sized	TRBV5-6	TRBD1	TRBJ1-5	TGTGCCAGCAGCTTGAGGTCAGGGGGCCGCAATCAGCCCCAGCATTTT	CASSLRSGGRNQPQHF
NA	TRBV20-1	NA	TRBJ1-6	TGCAGTGCTAGAGATGGGGGGACGGATTCACCCCTCCACTTT	CSARDGGTDSPLHF
many	TRBV28	NA	TRBJ1-1	TGTGCCAGCAGTGACCTACTGAACACTGAAGCTTTCTTT	CASSDLLNTEAFF
many	TRBV5-1	NA	TRBJ1-5	TGCGCCAGCAGCTTGTCCATTGCGACCGACGGTAATCAGCCCCAGCATTTT	CASSLSIATDGNQPQHF
many	TRBV2	TRBD2	TRBJ2-1	TGTGCCGGAATGACTAACAGCGGGGGTTACAATGAGCAGTTCTTC	CAGMTNSGGYNEQFF
large	TRBV7-9	NA	TRBJ2-2	TGTGCCAGCACCCCGACCCGAGAGGAGCTGTTTTTT	CASTPTREELFF
medium-sized	TRBV5-6	NA	TRBJ2-3	TGTGCCAGCAGCTTTAAGGGGACAGATACGCAGTATTTT	CASSFKGTDTQYF
many	TRBV5-1	NA	TRBJ2-5	TGCGCCAGCAGCTTGGCGTCCCGACGGTTGGTGGAGACCCAGTACTTC	CASSLASRRLVETQYF
many	TRBV29-1	TRBD1	TRBJ2-2	TGCAGCGTTGGACAGGGGTTTAACACCGGGGAGCTGTTTTTT	CSVGQGFNTGELFF
NA	TRBV7-9	TRBD1	TRBJ2-7	TGTGCCAGCAGCCCCCCCCCGACAGGGGGCCCCGACTACGAGCAGTACTTC	CASSPPPTGGPDYEQYF